This T cell receptor beta chain was profiled in a study of cytomegalovirus exposure and HLA in healthy donors. Study-wide findings and caveats: Using a false discovery rate of 0.05, a later analysis showed that approximately 17,000 TCR beta sequences were associated with HLA alleles.

Note on this clone: Its antigen is still unknown.

Losses at the gene ends were 7 bases for V and 0 bases for J; bases not matched to a gene: 3. CDR3 length equals 14 residues. Germline-derived CDR1 and CDR2 are MDHEN and SYDVKM. The PCR used 60 Vbeta and 13 Jbeta primers. Libraries were prepared by immunoSEQ multiplex PCR; TCRdb keeps only in-frame clonotypes and omits some of them. The sample includes about 150,000 clones, about 80% of them seen just once. The rearrangement joins TRBV28 to TRBJ2-1; TRBD1 agrees at 7 bases. The sample comprised PBMCs. The sequence came from a woman between 40 and 55 years old in good health and CMV-seronegative. The CDR3 is CASTRGISYNEQFF. Here the CDR3 DNA reads TGTGCCAGCACCAGGGGGATCTCCTACAATGAGCAGTTCTTC.